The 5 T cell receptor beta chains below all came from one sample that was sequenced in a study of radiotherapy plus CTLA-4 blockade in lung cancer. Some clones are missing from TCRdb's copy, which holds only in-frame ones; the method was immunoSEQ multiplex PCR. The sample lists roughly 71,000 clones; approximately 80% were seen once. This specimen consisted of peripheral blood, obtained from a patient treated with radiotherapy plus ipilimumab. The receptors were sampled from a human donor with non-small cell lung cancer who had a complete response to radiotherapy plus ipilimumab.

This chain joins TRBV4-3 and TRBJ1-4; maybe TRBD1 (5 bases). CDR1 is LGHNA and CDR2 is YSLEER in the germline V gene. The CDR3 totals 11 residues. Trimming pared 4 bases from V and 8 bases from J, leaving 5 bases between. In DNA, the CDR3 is TGCGCCAGCAGCCCAGGGGAAAAACTGTTTTTT. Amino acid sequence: CASSPGEKLFF.

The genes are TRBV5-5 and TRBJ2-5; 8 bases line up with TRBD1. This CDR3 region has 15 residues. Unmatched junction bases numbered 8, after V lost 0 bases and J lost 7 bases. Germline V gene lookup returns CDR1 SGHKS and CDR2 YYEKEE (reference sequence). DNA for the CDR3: TGTGCCAGCAGCTTGGAGCAGGGGGCGCGGTCGACCCAGTACTTC. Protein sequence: CASSLEQGARSTQYF.

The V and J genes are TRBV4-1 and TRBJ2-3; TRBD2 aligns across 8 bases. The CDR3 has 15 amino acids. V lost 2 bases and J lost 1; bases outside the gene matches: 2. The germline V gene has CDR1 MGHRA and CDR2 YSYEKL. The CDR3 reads CASSQTSGGTDTQYF. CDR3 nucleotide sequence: TGCGCCAGCAGCCAAACTAGCGGCGGCACAGATACGCAGTATTTT.

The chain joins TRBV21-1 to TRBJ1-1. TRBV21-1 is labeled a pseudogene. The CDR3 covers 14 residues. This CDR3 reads CASSAQTGNTEAFF. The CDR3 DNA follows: TGTGCCAGCAGCGCACAGACTGGGAACACTGAAGCTTTCTTT.

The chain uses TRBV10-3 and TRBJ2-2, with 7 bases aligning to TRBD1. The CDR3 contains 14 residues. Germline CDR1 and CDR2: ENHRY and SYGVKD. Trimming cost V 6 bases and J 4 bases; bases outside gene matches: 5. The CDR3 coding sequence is TGTGCCATCAGAGGGGGCGGAATCACCGGGGAGCTGTTTTTT. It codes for CAIRGGGITGELFF.